Presented here are 25 T cell receptor beta chains from one specimen sequenced in a study of blood T cell repertoires in COVID-19 (dated by TCRdb to about 2020). Libraries were made using the immunoSEQ multiplex PCR assay. Sourced from immuneACCESS, this table was stored by TCRdb with only in-frame sequences that have V and J called. A share of the clones is absent; for the studies checked, an unresolved V gene accounts for under half, and the remainder has no known explanation. The sample records under 150,000 clones, around nine tenths of which are singletons. The ten top clones hold almost 8.5% of the sample. What was sequenced was peripheral blood. These TCRs come from a woman aged 70-85 years who had recovered from COVID-19.

This rearrangement joins TRBV2 to TRBJ1-6; D unclear. The CDR3 length is 16 residues. Deletions cut 4 bases from V and 5 bases from J, with 15 bases between. CDR1 and CDR2 from the germline V gene are SNHLY and FYNNEI. The CDR3 loop is CASSGPQLTNNSPLHF. The CDR3, as DNA: TGTGCCAGCAGTGGGCCGCAGTTGACTAATAATTCACCCCTCCACTTT.

The V and J genes are TRBV6-5 and TRBJ1-5, with 7 bases identical to TRBD1. Germline assignment: CDR1 MNHEY and CDR2 SVGAGI. This CDR3 is 13 amino acids long. V was clipped by 4 bases and J by 8 bases; unmatched bases: 5. The CDR3, as DNA: TGTGCCAGCAGTTCACAGGGGCGGGAGCCCCAGCATTTT. Its translation is CASSSQGREPQHF.

The chain carries TRBV5-4 and TRBJ2-1, with 9 bases lining up with TRBD2. This CDR3 is 15 amino acids long. Germline trimming cut 4 bases from V and 1 base from J; bases unmatched to any gene: 3. CDR1 and CDR2 (germline): SGHNT, YYREEE (reference sequence). The CDR3: CASSVSGRSYNEQFF. As DNA, the CDR3 is TGTGCCAGCAGCGTCAGCGGGAGGTCCTACAATGAGCAGTTCTTC.

J is TRBJ2-3 and V is TRBV3-1 (or the pseudogene TRBV3-2), with TRBD1 matching 8 bases. Germline values: CDR1 LGHDT, CDR2 YNNKEL (reference sequence). There are 15 residues in the CDR3. V was clipped by 4 bases and J by 8 bases; unmatched bases: 11. The CDR3 DNA reads TGTGCCAGCAGCCCCCCGGGGACAGGTCGGGGTACGCAGTATTTT. This gives the protein CASSPPGTGRGTQYF.

This clone was seen only a few times. This sequence joins TRBV19 and TRBJ2-5, with 9 bases that match TRBD1. In germline, CDR1 is LNHDA, CDR2 SQIVND (reference sequence). The trim removed 7 bases at V and 13 bases at J, leaving 25 bases unmatched. CDR3 length: 17 residues. CDR3 sequence (DNA): TGTGCCAGTACCCCCCTCCGGGACAGGGAAGGGGGCCTCCAATTGTACTTC. It specifies CASTPLRDREGGLQLYF.

The V call is TRBV10-3, the J call TRBJ2-7; TRBD2 agrees at 15 bases. V was pared by 4 bases and J by 7 bases, with 5 bases of the junction left unmatched. CDR3 length equals 15 residues. Per germline, CDR1 ENHRY and CDR2 SYGVKD. The CDR3 region is CAISGGLAGGGEQYF. CDR3 sequence (DNA): TGTGCCATCAGTGGGGGACTAGCGGGAGGTGGTGAGCAGTACTTC.

This sequence joins TRBV21-1 and TRBJ2-5; TRBD2 was called by the table and not checked on the DNA. TRBV21-1 is a pseudogene. The CDR3 loop spans 18 amino acids. DNA for the CDR3: TGTGCCAGCAGCTCAAAGCTCGCAAGTTTAGTACCCCTGGAGACCCAGTACTTC. Protein: CASSSKLASLVPLETQYF.

V gene TRBV7-2 combines with J gene TRBJ1-5, with D possibly TRBD1 on 5 matching bases. There are 15 residues in the CDR3. Germline-derived CDR1 and CDR2 are SGHTA and FQGNSA. V lost 6 bases to trimming and J lost 3 bases, with 15 bases between them. CDR3 nucleotides: TGTGCCAGCAGGGGAGGGGCTTACCACAATCAGCCCCAGCATTTT. This gives the protein CASRGGAYHNQPQHF.

The genes are TRBV30 and TRBJ1-1, with a possible D match to TRBD1 (6 bases). Trimming removed 3 bases from V and 1 base from J, with 9 bases in between. This CDR3 region has 13 residues. From germline, CDR1 is GTSNPN and CDR2 SVGIG (reference sequence). The DNA of the CDR3 is TGTGCCTGGAGAGCACAGGGGAACACTGAAGCTTTCTTT. Translation gives CAWRAQGNTEAFF.

This chain uses TRBV19 with TRBJ2-3, with D perhaps TRBD1 (6 bases). Trimming removed 4 bases at V and 6 bases at J, with 20 bases between. This CDR3 is built from 16 residues. Germline values: CDR1 LNHDA, CDR2 SQIVND (reference sequence). CDR3 sequence reads: CASSRRTVKRLDTQYF. The CDR3 nucleotides read TGTGCCAGTAGTAGACGGACAGTAAAAAGGTTGGATACGCAGTATTTT.

The chain recombines TRBV7-3 with TRBJ2-3; 7 nucleotides align to TRBD1. Germline assignment: CDR1 SGHTA and CDR2 FQGTGA. Trimming cost V 5 bases and J 2 bases; bases outside gene matches: 1. This CDR3 has 13 amino acids. CDR3 sequence: CASSGQDTDTQYF. CDR3 DNA: TGTGCCAGCAGCGGACAGGACACAGATACGCAGTATTTT.

The chain links TRBV7-9 to TRBJ2-7; 9 nucleotides agree with TRBD1. Germline CDR1 SEHNR, CDR2 FQNEAQ (reference sequence). This CDR3 spans 15 amino acids. V shed 4 bases and J 1 base; nucleotides not matched to a gene: 5. CDR3 DNA sequence: TGTGCCAGCAGCTCTCCGGGGACAGGGTCCTACGAGCAGTACTTC. Its protein product is CASSSPGTGSYEQYF.

The chain uses TRBV28 and TRBJ2-3; 13 bases line up with TRBD2. CDR1 is MDHEN, CDR2 SYDVKM, per germline. Losses at the gene ends were 5 bases for V and 0 bases for J; bases not matched to a gene: 5. The CDR3 is 17 residues long. CDR3 DNA: TGTGCCAGCAGTCCGACTAGCGGGGGGACTAGCACAGATACGCAGTATTTT. Its protein product is CASSPTSGGTSTDTQYF.

The chain links TRBV6-5 to TRBJ2-3; D is possibly TRBD2 (6 bases). V was pared by 6 bases and J by 6 bases, with 13 bases between. Looked up from germline, CDR1 is MNHEY and CDR2 is SVGAGI. The CDR3 has 13 residues. The CDR3 loop is CASRLTRADTQYF. CDR3 coding DNA: TGTGCCAGCAGACTGACTAGGGCTGATACGCAGTATTTT.

The chain employs TRBV7-2 and TRBJ1-5; D perhaps matches TRBD1 (5 bases). This CDR3 comprises 14 residues. The V end lost 5 bases, the J end lost 0 bases, and 8 bases lay between the germline ends. CDR1 is SGHTA and CDR2 is FQGNSA in the germline V gene. CDR3 sequence reads: CASSPQDSNQPQHF. For the CDR3, the DNA is TGTGCCAGCAGCCCACAGGATAGCAATCAGCCCCAGCATTTT.

The chain's CDR3 is CASKDGGNQPQHF. The CDR3 DNA is TGTGCCAGCAAAGACGGGGGAAATCAGCCCCAGCATTTT. The chain uses TRBV28 and TRBJ1-5; tentative D call: TRBD1 (5 bases). Germline assignment: CDR1 MDHEN and CDR2 SYDVKM. The germline V and J ends were trimmed by 7 bases and 4 bases, with 11 bases remaining between them. This CDR3 is 13 amino acids long.

The chain is built from TRBV11-2 and TRBJ2-5; D gene unclear. The V gene's germline CDR1 is SGHAT and CDR2 FQNNGV. The CDR3 is made up of 13 amino acids. Deletions cut 4 bases from V and 4 bases from J, with 10 bases between. The CDR3: CASSSFSGETQYF. The CDR3 DNA sequence: TGTGCCAGCAGCTCATTTAGTGGAGAGACCCAGTACTTC.

The chain uses TRBV2 and TRBJ2-1; 12 bases line up with TRBD2. With V trimmed by 5 bases and J by 1 base, 6 bases remained unmatched. CDR3 length: 17 amino acids. Per the germline V gene, CDR1 is SNHLY and CDR2 is FYNNEI. CDR3 residues: CASSKRTSGVSYNEQFF. CDR3 nucleotide sequence: TGTGCCAGCAGTAAGCGGACTAGCGGGGTTTCCTACAATGAGCAGTTCTTC.

The rearrangement links TRBV28 to TRBJ1-5; 10 bases line up with TRBD1. The CDR3 spans 16 residues. Trimming at V came to 4 bases and at J to 6 bases, leaving 9 bases not matched to a gene. Germline V gives CDR1 MDHEN, CDR2 SYDVKM. CDR3 sequence (DNA): TGTGCCAGCAGTTCTGTTATAGGGACAGGGGCTCAGCCCCAGCATTTT. Encoded protein: CASSSVIGTGAQPQHF.

This sequence joins TRBV6-5 and TRBJ1-6, with TRBD1 matching 8 bases. The J segment lost 7 bases and the V segment lost 2 bases, leaving 7 bases of the junction unmatched. Germline V gives CDR1 MNHEY, CDR2 SVGAGI. The CDR3 has 16 amino acids. The CDR3 DNA reads as TGTGCCAGCAGTTACACAGGGGGGCAAGGGAATTCACCCCTCCACTTT. Amino acid sequence: CASSYTGGQGNSPLHF.

CDR3 in DNA: TGTGCCAGCAGTCTTGACAGGGCCACTGAAGCTTTCTTT. This encodes CASSLDRATEAFF. The V gene is TRBV12-3 or TRBV12-4, the J gene TRBJ1-1; TRBD1 aligns across 7 bases. The CDR3 is 13 residues long. Trimming removed 5 bases from V and 4 bases from J; junction bases left unmatched: 4.

This clone was counted once. The gene calls are TRBV28 and TRBJ1-2; D remains ambiguous. CDR1 and CDR2 (germline): MDHEN, SYDVKM. This CDR3 region has 12 residues. Trimming left V 2 bases short and J 3 bases short, with 4 bases between. The CDR3 DNA sequence: TGTGCCAGCAGTTTAGCAGACTATGGCTACACCTTC. It codes for CASSLADYGYTF.

This sequence joins TRBV25-1 and TRBJ2-5, with 9 bases that match TRBD1. V shed 4 bases, J shed 5 bases, and the junction held 5 bases outside the gene matches. The CDR3 spans 14 residues. Germline loops: CDR1 MGHDK, CDR2 SYGVNS. The CDR3: CASSATGGRETQYF. The CDR3 nucleotides read TGTGCCAGCAGTGCAACAGGGGGCAGGGAGACCCAGTACTTC.

The chain is built from TRBV6-2 or TRBV6-3 and TRBJ2-5; 8 bases match TRBD2. Trimming at V came to 6 bases and at J to 6 bases, leaving 6 bases not matched to a gene. The germline gives CDR1 MNHEY, CDR2 SVGEGT. CDR3 length: 13 residues. The CDR3 protein is CASSGLASQTQYF. The CDR3 DNA is TGTGCCAGCAGCGGACTAGCATCTCAGACCCAGTACTTC.

The genes are TRBV29-1 and TRBJ2-1; D might be TRBD2 (5 bases). From germline, CDR1 is SQVTM and CDR2 ANQGSEA. The germline V and J ends were trimmed by 4 bases and 9 bases, with 22 bases remaining between them. The CDR3 spans 15 residues. CDR3 nucleotide sequence: TGCAGCGTTGCTACCGGCCGAGCCAACGGAGGTGAGCAGTTCTTC. It codes for CSVATGRANGGEQFF.